This T cell receptor (beta chain) was obtained from a study of OX40 agonist ivuxolimab in advanced cancers. At the level of the study: Every 2 weeks, ivuxolimab was infused into the patients intravenously at between 0.01 and 10 mg/kg.

Here immunoSEQ multiplex PCR was the method, and the copy in TCRdb shows in-frame clones only, minus some. The sample contains around 86,000 clones, approximately 88% of which appear only once. V gave up 6 bases and J gave up 5 bases; unmatched junction bases: 10. CDR3 length: 15 residues. Germline V gene lookup returns CDR1 SGHDN and CDR2 FVKESK. The TCR was taken from an adult with an advanced solid tumor such as melanoma, head and neck, liver or kidney cancer. The sequencing here drew on CD4+ or CD8+ T cells sorted from blood, taken in a trial of the OX40 agonist ivuxolimab. This sequence joins TRBV14 and TRBJ2-4; the match to TRBD2 covers 7 bases. The DNA for the CDR3 is TGTGCCAGCAGTCCCTGGGGGGGGTTCGAAAACATTCAGTACTTC. Encoded protein: CASSPWGGFENIQYF.